This T cell receptor beta chain is from a study of shared clonotypes between healthy human individuals. This CDR3 region has 16 residues. The germline CDR1 and CDR2 sequences are SQVTM and ANQGSEA. J was trimmed by 3 bases and V by 1 base; bases with no gene match: 10. In this sample, this clone turned up once. Its target is unknown. The assay used deep level. In the original analysis: Filtering was not the same, since immunoSEQ gave junction-only sequences without quality scores. The data were produced by immunoSEQ multiplex PCR, yet TCRdb's version contains in-frame clones alone and is incomplete. V, J and clone size are taken as reported in that table, and D and trimming were inferred from the DNA itself. The data show 760,000 or so clones, around 96% seen once. CD45RO-negative, CCR7-positively selected cells formed the naive CD8 fraction, excluding terminally differentiated effector memory CD45RA+ cells.

Study-wide results and caveats: Estimated richness values were generally larger in naive subsets than in memory subsets. A handful of donors held approximately 4.6% of naive CD4 clonotypes in common.

The genes are TRBV29-1 and TRBJ2-7; 9 bases align to TRBD2. The sequencing sample was made of naive CD8+ T cells sorted from blood. The source is a man aged 25 to 40 in good health. CDR3 bases: TGCAGCGTTGAAGCCCAGCGGGAGGTTGGGGGCTACGAGCAGTACTTC. Protein product: CSVEAQREVGGYEQYF.